The 23 T cell receptor beta chains reported below all come from one sample, sequenced in a study of tumor-infiltrating lymphocytes in primary liver carcinoma. From approximately 0.5 ug of total RNA, TCR beta-specific cDNA was reverse-transcribed using a constant-region primer. Each TCR beta library was derived from three nested multiplex PCR rounds that employed slightly modified ARM-PCR. A C-beta reverse primer was combined with TRBV1-TRBV30 forward primers in the first two PCR rounds, and each round had 9 to 10 cycles. TCRdb re-called the multiplex PCR reads with MiXCR, one entry per CDR3 protein. The profile covers approximately 42,000 distinct CDR3 sequences, with roughly 74% appearing a single time and around 41% taken by the ten largest. The source material, roughly 20-31 mg of unsorted bulk tissue, was used to co-extract RNA and DNA. The sample consisted of tumor-adjacent normal liver tissue. The receptors were gathered from a woman under 40 with primary liver carcinoma and hepatitis B virus infection.

This clonotype was picked up many times. The chain has TRBV7-8 and TRBJ2-3, with D possibly matching TRBD2 (5 bases). Germline CDR1 and CDR2: SGHVS and FQNEAQ. The V end lost 3 bases, the J end lost 1 base, and 11 bases lay between the germline ends. The CDR3 runs 15 residues. The CDR3 loop is CASSFPAGGTDTQYF. CDR3 in DNA: TGTGCCAGCAGCTTCCCGGCCGGGGGCACAGATACGCAGTATTTT. Complete variable domain (other parts from reference TRBV7-8 and TRBJ2-3): GAGVSQSPRYKVAKRGQDVALRCDPISGHVSLFWYQQALGQGPEFLTYFQNEAQLDKSGLPSDRFFAERPEGSVSTLKIQRTQQEDSAVYLCASSFPAGGTDTQYFGPGTRLTVL.

This clonotype appeared once. This rearrangement joins TRBV29-1 to TRBJ2-7, with TRBD1 identical over 8 bases. The ends lost 7 bases at V and 7 bases at J; junction bases unmatched: 15. The CDR3 is 14 residues long. Per germline, CDR1 SQVTM and CDR2 ANQGSEA. CDR3 amino acids: CSAAPGQDLHEQYF. DNA of the CDR3: TGCAGCGCCGCCCCGGGACAGGACCTGCATGAGCAGTACTTC.

The V call is TRBV7-8, the J call TRBJ2-7, with D perhaps TRBD1 or TRBD2 (5 bases each). The germline V gene encodes CDR1 SGHVS and CDR2 FQNEAQ. The CDR3 loop spans 16 amino acids. The germline V and J ends were trimmed by 5 bases and 3 bases, with 20 bases remaining between them. The CDR3 coding sequence is TGTGCCAGCAGCACCTCCCGGGGCCTCTCCCTCTACGAGCAGTACTTC. This encodes CASSTSRGLSLYEQYF.

Note on this clonotype: An end of the junction differs from the germline gene, which may be a read error. This chain links TRBV7-9 with TRBJ2-7; D is unresolved. The CDR3 has 13 residues. The germline CDR1 and CDR2 sequences are SEHNR and FQNEAQ (reference sequence). The CDR3, as DNA: TGTGCCATCAGCATCCGGATCTCCTACGAGCAGTACTTC. It is translated as CAISIRISYEQYF.

To note about this clonotype: No conserved phenylalanine or tryptophan ends this CDR3, so it is likely a read error. This chain connects TRBV30 to TRBJ2-1; D possibly corresponds to TRBD2 (5 bases). Trimming took off 0 bases at V and 8 bases at J, with 14 bases between the two ends. Looked up from germline, CDR1 is GTSNPN and CDR2 is SVGIG (reference sequence). This CDR3 comprises 14 residues. The CDR3 is CAWSVVLAGDEQFL. In DNA form, the CDR3 reads TGTGCCTGGAGTGTGGTTCTAGCAGGAGATGAGCAGTTCTTG.

About this clonotype: At one of its ends the junction is not consistent with the germline gene, which may arise from a read error. V and J are TRBV11-2 and TRBJ1-1; 7 bases align to TRBD1. The CDR3 contains 13 residues. The germline CDR1 and CDR2 sequences are SGHAT and FQNNGV. CDR3 sequence: CASSLGQNVEAFF. CDR3 DNA sequence: TGTGCTAGCAGCTTGGGACAGAACGTTGAAGCTTTCTTT. The full variable domain, in which reference TRBV11-2 and TRBJ1-1 provide the parts outside the CDR3, is EAGVAQSPRYKIIEKRQSVAFWCNPISGHATLYWYQQILGQGPKLLIQFQNNGVVDDSQLPKDRFSAERLKGVDSTLKIQPAKLEDSAVYLCASSLGQNVEAFFGQGTRLTVV.

As regards this clonotype: The junction departs from germline at one end; a sequencing error may be responsible. The chain's CDR3 is CASSLGGPSGNYQEAQYF. CDR3 sequence (DNA): TGTGCCAGCAGCTTAGGGGGACCTAGCGGGAATTATCAAGAGGCCCAGTACTTC. The chain carries TRBV7-8 and TRBJ2-5, with 9 bases lining up with TRBD2. CDR1 SGHVS and CDR2 FQNEAQ come from the germline V gene. This CDR3 is 18 amino acids long.

This clonotype has only one observation. The CDR3 sequence: CASSHATGTGTYEQYF. CDR3 DNA: TGCGCCAGCAGCCATGCTACCGGGACAGGGACCTACGAGCAGTACTTC. V usage is TRBV4-1 and J usage is TRBJ2-7; 9 nucleotides agree with TRBD1. The trim removed 3 bases at V and 2 bases at J, leaving 8 bases unmatched. This CDR3 comprises 16 residues. Germline V CDR1 and CDR2: MGHRA, YSYEKL.

This chain connects TRBV11-3 to TRBJ2-3; D unclear. This CDR3 spans 10 amino acids. Germline V gives CDR1 SGHNT, CDR2 YENEEA. Trimming took 9 bases from V and 2 from J, leaving 3 bases between them. This CDR3 is CARFTDTQYF. DNA for the CDR3: TGTGCCAGGTTCACAGATACGCAGTATTTT. Together with reference TRBV11-3 and TRBJ2-3, the CDR3 gives the full variable domain: EAGVVQSPRYKIIEKKQPVAFWCNPISGHNTLYWYLQNLGQGPELLIRYENEEAVDDSQLPKDRFSAERLKGVDSTLKIQPAELGDSAVYLCARFTDTQYFGPGTRLTVL.

This sequence joins TRBV6-5 and TRBJ2-7; 8 bases match TRBD1. Germline V CDR1 and CDR2: MNHEY, SVGAGI. The CDR3 is 11 residues long. CDR3 residues: CTTRQGSEQYF. The CDR3 DNA sequence: TGTACCACCCGACAGGGGAGCGAGCAGTACTTC.

For this clonotype: At one of its ends the junction is not consistent with the germline gene, which may arise from a read error. The rearrangement uses TRBV5-6 and TRBJ1-1; TRBD1 matches 9 bases. Germline lookup yields CDR1 SGHDT and CDR2 YYEEEE. This CDR3 has 16 residues. CDR3 coding DNA: TGTCCCAGCAGCTTGGAAGGGGACAGGGCGGGGACTGAAGCTTCCTTT. Residues: CPSSLEGDRAGTEASF.

Sample share makes this clonotype medium-sized (0.01 to 0.1%). The chain links TRBV12-3 or TRBV12-4 to TRBJ2-1; 8 bases match TRBD2. The CDR3 consists of 14 residues. Trimming cost V 1 base and J 4 bases; bases outside gene matches: 0. The CDR3 coding sequence is TGTGCCAGCAGTTTAGTAGCGGGGTACAATGAGCAGTTCTTC. Translating it yields CASSLVAGYNEQFF.

As to this clonotype: A single base separates this from a much larger clone, so it may be a read error. The chain is built from TRBV7-9 and TRBJ2-3, with 8 bases lining up with TRBD1. The CDR3 has 17 amino acids. Per the germline V gene, CDR1 is SEHNR and CDR2 is FQNEAQ (reference sequence). CDR3 region: CASNLRAGTGSTDTQYF. CDR3 nucleotides: TGTGCCAGCAACTTACGCGCCGGGACAGGTTCCACAGATACGCAGTATTTT.

As concerns this clonotype: The germline gene is not matched at one end of the junction; a read error may be the cause. The chain uses TRBV6-6 and TRBJ2-7; 7 nucleotides align to TRBD1. The CDR3 runs 10 residues. The germline gives CDR1 MNHNY, CDR2 SVGAGI (reference sequence). The CDR3 sequence is CASGRDRACF. In nucleotides, the CDR3 is TGTGCCAGTGGCCGAGACAGGGCCTGCTTC.

On this clonotype itself: Since the CDR3 does not end with the conserved phenylalanine or tryptophan, this likely comes from a read error. V gene TRBV28 combines with J gene TRBJ1-1; 7 positions agree with TRBD1. V lost 2 bases, J lost 11 bases, and 8 bases stayed unmatched. Germline values: CDR1 MDHEN, CDR2 SYDVKM. CDR3 length: 13 amino acids. This CDR3 is CASSLEGANDAFS. CDR3 in DNA: TGTGCCAGCAGTTTAGAGGGGGCTAATGACGCTTTCTCT.

The chain recombines TRBV6-5 with TRBJ1-5; D gene unclear. TRBJ2-3 matches the DNA end more closely, so the J call is doubtful. The germline CDR1 and CDR2 sequences are MNHEY and SVGAGI. This CDR3 has 17 amino acids. CDR3 DNA: TGTGCCAGCAGTTACTATCCGGTTGGAAATAGCAATCAGTCCCAGTATTTT. Encoded protein: CASSYYPVGNSNQSQYF.

This clonotype was counted between two and nine times. A much bigger clone sits one base away, suggesting this may be a read error. The chain recombines TRBV28 with TRBJ2-7, with D perhaps TRBD1 (6 bases). The CDR3 extends over 15 amino acids. The germline V gene encodes CDR1 MDHEN and CDR2 SYDVKM. The CDR3 sequence: CTSSLPHRATSEQYF. The CDR3 DNA sequence: TGTACCAGCAGTCTGCCACACAGGGCGACCTCCGAGCAGTACTTC.

On this clonotype itself: This may stem from a read error, because a much larger clone lies one nucleotide away. The rearrangement links TRBV7-9 to TRBJ2-7, with D uncertain. The germline V gene encodes CDR1 SEHNR and CDR2 FQNEAQ (reference sequence). This CDR3 has 14 residues. Between the trimmed V and J ends, which lost 1 base and 0 bases, there was a span of 7 bases. DNA of the CDR3: TGTGCCAGCAGCTTAGACCAATTCTCCTACGAGCAGTACTTC. This gives the protein CASSLDQFSYEQYF.

The sample holds many counts of this clonotype. The V call is TRBV10-3, the J call TRBJ1-4; 9 bases agree with TRBD1. With V trimmed by 6 bases and J by 2 bases, 1 base remained unmatched. This CDR3 has 14 amino acids. The germline V gene has CDR1 ENHRY and CDR2 SYGVKD. The CDR3 is CAIRGQGTNEKLFF. CDR3 nucleotides: TGTGCCATCAGGGGACAGGGCACTAATGAAAAACTGTTTTTT.

About this clonotype: Given a much more abundant clone one base away, this may be a read error. The chain combines TRBV6-5 with TRBJ2-2; 11 bases map to TRBD2. The V segment lost 6 bases and the J segment 2 bases; nucleotides outside the gene matches: 5. The CDR3 has 16 residues. Germline V CDR1 and CDR2: MNHEY, SVGAGI. DNA of the CDR3: TGTGCCAGCAGGTTCCTAGCGGGGGGAAACACCGGGGAGCTGTTTTTT. It specifies CASRFLAGGNTGELFF.

The chain employs TRBV11-2 and TRBJ2-7; 7 nucleotides agree with TRBD2. The junction had 2 bases not matched to a gene; V was cut back by 2 bases and J by 4 bases. From germline, CDR1 is SGHAT and CDR2 FQNNGV. This CDR3 spans 13 amino acids. The DNA of the CDR3 is TGTGCCAGCAGCTTAAGGGGAGGGTACGAGCAGTACTTC. Its translation: CASSLRGGYEQYF.

Details on this clonotype: The conserved closing phenylalanine or tryptophan is absent in this CDR3, likely reflecting a read error. The chain employs TRBV6-6 and TRBJ2-1, with 8 bases aligning to TRBD2. Germline trimming cut 6 bases from V and 7 bases from J; bases unmatched to any gene: 11. Per the germline V gene, CDR1 is MNHNY and CDR2 is SVGAGI (reference sequence). CDR3 length: 15 amino acids. This chain's CDR3 is CASRPGLAGENEQFL. CDR3 in DNA: TGTGCCAGCAGACCAGGACTAGCTGGAGAAAATGAGCAGTTCCTC.

The rearrangement links TRBV7-9 to TRBJ2-3; possible D gene TRBD2, 6 bases. The CDR3 runs to 17 residues. Germline loops: CDR1 SEHNR, CDR2 FQNEAQ (reference sequence). Deletions cut 5 bases from V and 5 bases from J, with 23 bases between. The DNA for the CDR3 is TGTGCCAGCAGCCCCACGAGAGGAGGGGCGGAAAGAGATACGCAGTATTTT. Residues: CASSPTRGGAERDTQYF.